The T cell receptor beta chain under discussion was sequenced for a study of CD8 T cells in ankylosing spondylitis. Trimming shortened V by 3 bases and J by 8 bases, and 27 bases separated the two germline ends. The CDR3 is 18 residues long. The germline CDR1 and CDR2 sequences are SGDLS and YYNGEE. Remarks on this clonotype: Its matching antigen is unknown.

Study-wide findings and caveats: It was reported that disease-linked clones were significantly enriched in matched ankylosing spondylitis synovial fluid. Characteristic, it appeared, of ankylosing spondylitis blood was a TCR beta motif of several highly homologous variants.

The authors made TCR beta libraries by quantitative 5'-RACE with molecular barcodes. TCRdb ran MiXCR on the 5' RACE reads and lists one entry per CDR3 protein. The table shows 8,500 to 9,000 distinct CDR3 sequences, with 3% to 5% occurring only once. The sample consisted of blood, either unsorted or a sorted T cell fraction (not recorded which). The receptor was derived from a female donor with ankylosing spondylitis or in good health (not recorded which). This chain uses TRBV9 with TRBJ2-1; perhaps TRBD1 as D (7 bases). The CDR3, as DNA: TGTGCCAGCAGCGACCCACCGGGACAGCCCTGGGCTAGCGATGAGCAGTTCTTC. Translation: CASSDPPGQPWASDEQFF.